The source of this TCR beta chain is a study of regulatory T cells in long-lasting Graves disease. iRepertoire HTBI primers and Arm-PCR of CDR3 regions built TCR beta libraries. MiXCR, run by TCRdb on the multiplex PCR reads, gives a single entry per CDR3 protein. The sample carries approximately 360,000 distinct CDR3 sequences, roughly 23% recorded once. With V trimmed by 8 bases and J by 5 bases, 3 bases remained unmatched. The germline gives CDR1 SNHLY, CDR2 FYNNEI. This CDR3 spans 12 amino acids. Ten or more counts support this clonotype. Its antigen is not identified. Study outcomes and limitations: The study found TRBV28, TRBJ1-2 and TRBJ2-5 favored in persistent disease. Those with persistent disease had in common more public clonotypes (fewer than 3,000) than new patients (966). Thyroid tissue was not studied; only peripheral blood was.

The sample's time point: persistent/refractory GD, antithyroid drugs over 5 years with positive TRAb. Preparation of the TCR library used RNA extracted from PBMCs. It was by American Thyroid Association guidelines that Graves' disease was diagnosed. Sequenced material: peripheral blood mononuclear cells (PBMCs), taken when the disease was refractory, from a patient treated with antithyroid drugs. The chain joins TRBV2 to TRBJ1-5; 7 bases are shared with TRBD1. The receptor comes from a woman between 35 and 50 years old with Graves disease. The CDR3 region has the DNA TGTGCCAGCCGGGACAGTCATCAGCCCCAGCATTTT. Translation gives CASRDSHQPQHF.